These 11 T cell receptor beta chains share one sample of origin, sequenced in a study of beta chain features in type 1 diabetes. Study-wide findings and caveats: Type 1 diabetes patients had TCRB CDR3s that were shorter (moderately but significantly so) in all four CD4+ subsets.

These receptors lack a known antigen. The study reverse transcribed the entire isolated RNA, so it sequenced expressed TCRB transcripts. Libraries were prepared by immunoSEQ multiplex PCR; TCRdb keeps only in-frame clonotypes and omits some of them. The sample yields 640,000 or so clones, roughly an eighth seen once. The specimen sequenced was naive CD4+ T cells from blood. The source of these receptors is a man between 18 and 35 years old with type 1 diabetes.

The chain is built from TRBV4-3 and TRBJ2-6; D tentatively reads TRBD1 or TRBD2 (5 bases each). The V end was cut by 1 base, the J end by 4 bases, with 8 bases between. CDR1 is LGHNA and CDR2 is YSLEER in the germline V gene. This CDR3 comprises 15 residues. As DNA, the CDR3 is TGCGCCAGCAGCCAAGGGGGACCCGGGGCCAACGTCCTGACTTTC. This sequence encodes CASSQGGPGANVLTF.

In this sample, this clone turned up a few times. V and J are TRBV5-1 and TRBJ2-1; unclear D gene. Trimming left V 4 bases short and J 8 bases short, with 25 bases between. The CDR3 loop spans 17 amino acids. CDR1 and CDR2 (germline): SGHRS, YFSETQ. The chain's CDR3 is CASSITTWSSLKDEQFF. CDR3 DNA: TGCGCCAGCAGCATCACCACCTGGTCATCCCTTAAAGATGAGCAGTTCTTC.

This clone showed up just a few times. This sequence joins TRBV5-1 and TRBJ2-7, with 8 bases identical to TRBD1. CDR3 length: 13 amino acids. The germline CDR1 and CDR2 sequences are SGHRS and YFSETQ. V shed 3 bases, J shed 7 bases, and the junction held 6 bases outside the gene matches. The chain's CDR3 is CASSSTYRGEQYF. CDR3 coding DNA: TGCGCCAGCAGCTCCACTTACAGGGGGGAGCAGTACTTC.

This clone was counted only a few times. The CDR3: CASRQVDGNQPQHF. The CDR3 DNA is TGTGCCAGCCGACAAGTCGATGGCAATCAGCCCCAGCATTTT. V is TRBV13 and J is TRBJ1-5; D remains unclear. The CDR3 runs 14 residues. Per the germline V gene, CDR1 is PRHDT and CDR2 is FYEKMQ (reference sequence). Trimming removed 8 bases at V and 2 bases at J, with 13 bases between.

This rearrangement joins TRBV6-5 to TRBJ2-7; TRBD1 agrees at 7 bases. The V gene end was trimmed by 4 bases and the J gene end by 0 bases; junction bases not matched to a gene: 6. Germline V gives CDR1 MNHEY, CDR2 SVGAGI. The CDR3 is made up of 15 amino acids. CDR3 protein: CASSSQTGSSYEQYF. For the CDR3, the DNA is TGTGCCAGCAGTTCCCAGACAGGGTCCTCCTACGAGCAGTACTTC.

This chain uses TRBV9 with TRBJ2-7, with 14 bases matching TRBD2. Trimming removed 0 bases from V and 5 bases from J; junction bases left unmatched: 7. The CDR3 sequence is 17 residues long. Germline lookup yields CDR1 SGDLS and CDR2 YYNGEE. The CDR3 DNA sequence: TGTGCCAGCAGCGTAGCAGGGACTAGCGGGAGCGTTCACGAGCAGTACTTC. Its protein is CASSVAGTSGSVHEQYF.

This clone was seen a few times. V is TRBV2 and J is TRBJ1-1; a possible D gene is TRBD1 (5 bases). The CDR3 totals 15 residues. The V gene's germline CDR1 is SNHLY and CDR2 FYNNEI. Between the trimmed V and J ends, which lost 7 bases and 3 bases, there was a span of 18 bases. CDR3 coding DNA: TGTGCCAGCAATGACCGGGGACCCGGAGACACTGAAGCTTTCTTT. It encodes CASNDRGPGDTEAFF.

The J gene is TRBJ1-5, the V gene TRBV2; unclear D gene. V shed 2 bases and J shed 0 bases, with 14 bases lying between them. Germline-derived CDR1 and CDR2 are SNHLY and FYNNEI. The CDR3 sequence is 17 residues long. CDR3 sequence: CASSEMASFFSNQPQHF. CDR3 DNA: TGTGCCAGCAGTGAAATGGCGAGCTTCTTTAGCAATCAGCCCCAGCATTTT.

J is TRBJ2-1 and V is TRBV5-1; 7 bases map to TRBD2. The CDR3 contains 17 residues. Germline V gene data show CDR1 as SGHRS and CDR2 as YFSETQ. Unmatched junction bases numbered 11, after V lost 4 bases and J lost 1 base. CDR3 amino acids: CASSPMLAVTSYNEQFF. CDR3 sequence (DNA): TGCGCCAGCAGCCCCATGCTAGCGGTAACATCCTACAATGAGCAGTTCTTC.

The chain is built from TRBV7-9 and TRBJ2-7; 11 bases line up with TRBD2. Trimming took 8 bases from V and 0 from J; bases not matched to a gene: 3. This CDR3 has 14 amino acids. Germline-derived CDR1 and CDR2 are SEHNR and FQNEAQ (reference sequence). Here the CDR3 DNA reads TGTGCCAGCGGCGGGACTAGCGGCTCCTACGAGCAGTACTTC. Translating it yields CASGGTSGSYEQYF.

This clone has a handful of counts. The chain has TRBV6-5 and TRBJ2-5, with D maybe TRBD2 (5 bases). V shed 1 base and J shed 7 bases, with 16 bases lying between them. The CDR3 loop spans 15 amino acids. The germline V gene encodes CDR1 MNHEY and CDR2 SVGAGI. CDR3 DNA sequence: TGTGCCAGCAGTTACTTGGCGGACTCTCACCGGACCCAGTACTTC. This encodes CASSYLADSHRTQYF.